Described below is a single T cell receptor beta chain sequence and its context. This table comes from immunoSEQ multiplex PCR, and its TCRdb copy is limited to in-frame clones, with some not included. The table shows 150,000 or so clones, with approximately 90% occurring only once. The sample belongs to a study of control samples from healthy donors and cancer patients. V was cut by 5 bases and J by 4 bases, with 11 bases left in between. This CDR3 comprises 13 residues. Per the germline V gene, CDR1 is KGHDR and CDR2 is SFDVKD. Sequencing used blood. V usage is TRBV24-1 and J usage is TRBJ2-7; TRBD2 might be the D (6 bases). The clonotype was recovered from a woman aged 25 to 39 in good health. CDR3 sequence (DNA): TGTGCCACCAGTGGGGGCCGGGGGTACGAGCAGTACTTC. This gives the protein CATSGGRGYEQYF.